This TCR beta chain was documented in a study of response to subunit inactivated influenza vaccine. Study-wide findings and caveats: Few new T cells, the authors suggested, are recruited by each seasonal influenza vaccination.

MiXCR was run by TCRdb on the RT-PCR reads, yielding one entry per CDR3 protein. The sample has approximately 530,000 distinct CDR3 sequences, more than 7% seen once. V lost 4 bases to trimming and J lost 8 bases, with 14 bases between them. The CDR3 contains 13 residues. Germline-derived CDR1 and CDR2 are SGHTA and FQGNSA. This clonotype was seen repeatedly, ten times or more. The antigen is unknown. This rearrangement joins TRBV7-2 to TRBJ2-5; D is possibly TRBD1 or TRBD2 (5 bases each). The clonotype comes from a man between 45 and 75 years old who received an inactivated influenza vaccine. The sequenced sample was PBMCs from blood, obtained about 24 months after vaccination. The CDR3 DNA is TGTGCCAGCAGCTGGGGGAACCAAGTTACCCAGTACTTC. Translating it yields CASSWGNQVTQYF.